This TCR beta chain was identified in a study of cytomegalovirus exposure and HLA in healthy donors. The PCR was carried out with 60 Vbeta primers and 13 Jbeta primers. Data came from immunoSEQ multiplex PCR; TCRdb stores just in-frame clones and leaves some out. The table lists about 120,000 clones, around a tenth of them singletons. The sample consisted of PBMCs. The TCR originated in a man aged 30 to 45 in good health and CMV-seronegative.

This chain's CDR3 is CASSKDRSHYEQYF. CDR3 coding DNA: TGCGCCAGCAGCAAGGACAGATCCCACTACGAGCAGTACTTC. The chain employs TRBV5-1 and TRBJ2-7; possible D gene TRBD1, 6 bases. The CDR3 is made up of 14 amino acids. The germline CDR1 and CDR2 sequences are SGHRS and YFSETQ. V shed 4 bases and J shed 3 bases, with 14 bases lying between them. The whole variable domain, filled in from reference TRBV5-1 and TRBJ2-7, reads KAGVTQTPRYLIKTRGQQVTLSCSPISGHRSVSWYQQTPGQGLQFLFEYFSETQRNKGNFPGRFSGRQFSNSRSEMNVSTLELGDSALYLCASSKDRSHYEQYFGPGTRLTVT.